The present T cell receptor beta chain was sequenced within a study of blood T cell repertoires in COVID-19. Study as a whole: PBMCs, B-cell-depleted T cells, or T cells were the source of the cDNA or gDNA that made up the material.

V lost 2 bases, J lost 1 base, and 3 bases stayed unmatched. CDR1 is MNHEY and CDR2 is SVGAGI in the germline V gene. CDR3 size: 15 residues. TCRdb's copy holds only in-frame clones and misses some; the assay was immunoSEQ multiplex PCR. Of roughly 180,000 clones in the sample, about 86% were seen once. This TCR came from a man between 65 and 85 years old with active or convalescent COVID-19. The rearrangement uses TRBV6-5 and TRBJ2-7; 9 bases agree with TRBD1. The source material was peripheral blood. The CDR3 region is CASSYQTGGSYEQYF. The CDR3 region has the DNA TGTGCCAGCAGTTACCAGACAGGGGGTTCCTACGAGCAGTACTTC.